Presented here are 31 T cell receptor beta chains from one specimen sequenced in a study of cytomegalovirus exposure and HLA in healthy donors. Primers: 60 Vbeta forward and 13 Jbeta reverse. This table comes from immunoSEQ multiplex PCR, and its TCRdb copy is limited to in-frame clones, with some not included. The data show some 78,000 clones, more than 75% seen once. Sequences were obtained from PBMCs. These TCRs come from a woman aged 45-65 years in good health and CMV-seropositive.

V is TRBV25-1 and J is TRBJ2-1; TRBD1 matches at 8 bases. CDR1 and CDR2 from the germline V gene are MGHDK and SYGVNS. The CDR3 is 16 residues long. The V and J ends lost 7 bases and 0 bases, in that order; junction bases with no gene match: 8. The CDR3 loop reads CASTHTGTGSYNEQFF. The CDR3, as DNA: TGTGCCAGCACGCACACCGGGACAGGCTCCTACAATGAGCAGTTCTTC.

The chain has TRBV27 and TRBJ1-1, with a weak D call TRBD1 (6 bases). The ends were cut back, 5 bases at V and 6 bases at J, with 16 bases in the middle. CDR1 is MNHEY, CDR2 SMNVEV, per germline (reference sequence). This CDR3 has 14 amino acids. CDR3 DNA sequence: TGTGCCAGCAGTCTCGGACAGCCCTGGGCTGAAGCTTTCTTT. Protein: CASSLGQPWAEAFF.

This clone was seen a handful of times. The chain combines TRBV6-4 with TRBJ1-5, with a possible D match to TRBD1 (6 bases). The V gene's germline CDR1 is MRHNA and CDR2 SNTAGT. V was clipped by 9 bases and J by 7 bases, with 13 bases between them. The CDR3 is 12 residues long. For the CDR3, the DNA is TGTGCCAGTACAGGGACGGGACAGCCCCAGCATTTT. This encodes CASTGTGQPQHF.

This clone was detected a few times. The chain has TRBV5-1 and TRBJ2-5, with 13 bases that match TRBD2. Looked up from germline, CDR1 is SGHRS and CDR2 is YFSETQ. The CDR3 sequence is 16 residues long. V shed 4 bases, J shed 1 base, and the junction held 4 bases outside the gene matches. CDR3 in DNA: TGCGCCAGCAGCAGGACTAGCGGGAGTGTCCAAGAGACCCAGTACTTC. Amino acids: CASSRTSGSVQETQYF.

The rearrangement uses TRBV9 and TRBJ1-4, with D possibly TRBD1 on 6 matching bases. The length of the CDR3 is 14 residues. The germline CDR1 and CDR2 sequences are SGDLS and YYNGEE. The V and J ends lost 2 bases and 5 bases respectively, with 10 bases between them. CDR3 region: CASSVGGGNEKLFF. The DNA of the CDR3 is TGTGCCAGCAGCGTGGGAGGGGGAAATGAAAAACTGTTTTTT.

V gene TRBV5-1 combines with J gene TRBJ1-4, with D possibly TRBD1 on 6 matching bases. CDR1 is SGHRS, CDR2 YFSETQ, per germline. This CDR3 has 14 amino acids. The V gene lost 2 bases and the J gene lost 6 bases, with 11 bases spanning the gap. The DNA for the CDR3 is TGCGCCAGCAGCTTCCGGCAGGGGCATGAAAAACTGTTTTTT. Its protein is CASSFRQGHEKLFF.

The chain uses TRBV15 and TRBJ2-7; TRBD2 matches at 12 bases. Germline V CDR1 and CDR2: LNHNV, YYDKDF (reference sequence). V lost 3 bases, J lost 5 bases, and 11 bases stayed unmatched. The CDR3 is 17 amino acids. CDR3 DNA sequence: TGTGCCACCAGCAGGGATAGGCTAGCGGGGGGGCGCCACGAGCAGTACTTC. It encodes CATSRDRLAGGRHEQYF.

The gene calls are TRBV11-2 and TRBJ1-4; 8 bases are a match to TRBD1. Germline V gives CDR1 SGHAT, CDR2 FQNNGV. CDR3 length: 15 residues. J lost 8 bases, V lost 5 bases, and 10 bases had no gene match. CDR3 loop: CASSHGQGAGEKLFF. In nucleotides, the CDR3 is TGTGCCAGCAGCCACGGACAGGGAGCGGGGGAAAAACTGTTTTTT.

The chain is built from TRBV5-4 and TRBJ1-1, with 10 bases matching TRBD1. Trimming removed 0 bases from V and 6 bases from J; junction bases left unmatched: 8. The CDR3 has 16 amino acids. Germline CDR1 reads SGHNT; CDR2 reads YYREEE (reference sequence). The CDR3 bases are TGTGCCAGCAGCTTGGGCTTACTGACAGGGGGCCCTGAAGCTTTCTTT. Protein: CASSLGLLTGGPEAFF.

V gene TRBV21-1 combines with J gene TRBJ2-1; TRBD2, the table's D call, lacks a check against the DNA. TRBV21-1 has pseudogene status. This CDR3 region has 14 residues. The CDR3 DNA follows: TGTGCCAGCAGCCCCTTCGGGGGGAACAATGAGCAGTTCTTC. It specifies CASSPFGGNNEQFF.

The chain couples TRBV5-4 to TRBJ2-2, with TRBD1 matching over 10 bases. The CDR3 contains 17 residues. V lost 3 bases and J lost 4; bases outside the gene matches: 9. Germline-derived CDR1 and CDR2 are SGHNT and YYREEE (reference sequence). The CDR3 DNA follows: TGTGCCAGCAGCTGGCCGGGACAGGGGTCCACCACCGGGGAGCTGTTTTTT. It yields the protein CASSWPGQGSTTGELFF.

This clone has a handful of counts. CDR3 sequence: CASTQGNSPLHF. The DNA for the CDR3 is TGTGCCAGCACGCAGGGAAATTCACCCCTCCACTTT. This chain links TRBV6-5 with TRBJ1-6, with TRBD1 as a possible D gene (5 bases). V gave up 7 bases and J gave up 7 bases, with 8 bases separating them. CDR1 MNHEY and CDR2 SVGAGI come from the germline V gene. The CDR3 covers 12 residues.

V is TRBV7-9 and J is TRBJ2-5; 10 nucleotides line up with TRBD1. Germline CDR1 is SEHNR and CDR2 is FQNEAQ (reference sequence). The CDR3 consists of 15 residues. V lost 3 bases, J lost 5 bases, and 6 bases stayed unmatched. CDR3 region: CASSFLAGQGETQYF. Here the CDR3 DNA reads TGTGCCAGCAGCTTTTTGGCGGGACAGGGGGAGACCCAGTACTTC.

This clone was counted a few times. The chain combines TRBV18 with TRBJ2-4; TRBD1 agrees at 7 bases. The J segment lost 3 bases and the V segment lost 1 base, leaving 9 bases of the junction unmatched. The germline gives CDR1 KGHSH, CDR2 LQKENI. The CDR3 is made up of 17 amino acids. The CDR3 reads CASSPLGQGVGKNIQYF. For the CDR3, the DNA is TGTGCCAGCTCACCACTAGGGCAGGGGGTCGGCAAAAACATTCAGTACTTC.

This rearrangement joins TRBV19 to TRBJ1-2; D not certain. Germline V lookup: CDR1 LNHDA, CDR2 SQIVND (reference sequence). Trimming left V 4 bases short and J 8 bases short, with 11 bases between. The CDR3 is 12 residues long. CDR3 DNA: TGTGCCAGTAGTAGTGGACTGTGGGGCTACACCTTC. Its translation: CASSSGLWGYTF.

The gene calls are TRBV29-1 and TRBJ2-5; TRBD1 matches at 9 bases. The germline V gene has CDR1 SQVTM and CDR2 ANQGSEA. This CDR3 has 12 amino acids. V lost 6 bases, J lost 4 bases, and 3 bases stayed unmatched. This CDR3 reads CSVEDRGETQYF. DNA of the CDR3: TGCAGCGTAGAGGACAGGGGAGAGACCCAGTACTTC. The full variable domain, with the rest looked up from reference TRBV29-1 and TRBJ2-5, is SAVISQKPSRDICQRGTSLTIQCQVDSQVTMMFWYRQQPGQSLTLIATANQGSEATYESGFVIDKFPISRPNLTFSTLTVSNMSPEDSSIYLCSVEDRGETQYFGPGTRLLVL.

The chain has TRBV19 and TRBJ1-4; D gene ambiguous. The CDR3 length is 14 residues. Germline V gives CDR1 LNHDA, CDR2 SQIVND (reference sequence). V lost 3 bases and J lost 3, with 8 bases in between. The chain's CDR3 is CASSMWAANEKLFF. Written as DNA, the CDR3 is TGTGCCAGTAGTATGTGGGCAGCTAATGAAAAACTGTTTTTT.

This chain uses TRBV7-3 with TRBJ2-2, with 10 bases lining up with TRBD1. Germline assignment: CDR1 SGHTA and CDR2 FQGTGA. This CDR3 has 16 amino acids. The J segment lost 3 bases and the V segment lost 3 bases, leaving 4 bases of the junction unmatched. The DNA of the CDR3 is TGTGCCAGCAGCTTTCGGGACAGGGGACACACCGGGGAGCTGTTTTTT. Translation gives CASSFRDRGHTGELFF.

This clone was seen more than once but under ten times. The chain uses TRBV10-3 and TRBJ1-3, with D tentatively TRBD1 (5 bases). The CDR3 covers 13 residues. The V gene lost 6 bases and the J gene lost 1 base, with 7 bases spanning the gap. CDR1 and CDR2 (germline): ENHRY, SYGVKD. DNA of the CDR3: TGTGCCATCAGAGACAGTTCTGGAAACACCATATATTTT. Its translation is CAIRDSSGNTIYF.

The rearrangement uses TRBV5-6 and TRBJ2-3; 12 bases align to TRBD2. Germline V gene data show CDR1 as SGHDT and CDR2 as YYEEEE. Trimming at V came to 2 bases and at J to 8 bases, leaving 0 bases not matched to a gene. The CDR3 sequence is 13 residues long. The DNA for the CDR3 is TGTGCCAGCAGCTTACTAGCGGGGGGTACGCAGTATTTT. It translates to CASSLLAGGTQYF.

The chain employs TRBV30 and TRBJ2-6; D is possibly TRBD2 (5 bases). The CDR3 length is 15 residues. Per the germline V gene, CDR1 is GTSNPN and CDR2 is SVGIG (reference sequence). V dropped 2 bases and J dropped 2 bases, with 10 bases sitting between them. The CDR3 sequence is CAWSRGEAGANVLTF. The DNA for the CDR3 is TGTGCCTGGAGTCGGGGAGAGGCTGGGGCCAACGTCCTGACTTTC. Based on the CDR3 plus reference TRBV30 and TRBJ2-6, the full variable domain is SQTIHQWPATLVQPVGSPLSLECTVEGTSNPNLYWYRQAAGRGLQLLFYSVGIGQISSEVPQNLSASRPQDRQFILSSKKLLLSDSGFYLCAWSRGEAGANVLTFGAGSRLTVL.

With regard to this clone: One end of the junction varies from germline; a read error may be responsible. The chain recombines TRBV2 with TRBJ2-7; weak D call: TRBD1 (6 bases). Germline CDR1 SNHLY, CDR2 FYNNEI. This CDR3 comprises 11 residues. In DNA form, the CDR3 reads TGTGCCAGCGGTGACAGGTACGAGCAGTACTTC. It is translated as CASGDRYEQYF.

This clone was detected only a few times. The V call is TRBV29-1, the J call TRBJ2-7; TRBD1 aligns across 10 bases. The V segment lost 6 bases and the J segment 6 bases; nucleotides outside the gene matches: 2. Germline V gene lookup returns CDR1 SQVTM and CDR2 ANQGSEA. The CDR3 has 11 amino acids. As DNA, the CDR3 is TGCAGCGTCGGGGACAGGGGCGAGCAGTACTTC. Protein sequence: CSVGDRGEQYF.

The V call is TRBV11-3, the J call TRBJ2-1, with 14 bases fitting TRBD2. Trimming took 0 bases from V and 3 from J; bases not matched to a gene: 4. Germline-derived CDR1 and CDR2 are SGHNT and YENEEA. The CDR3 consists of 18 residues. The CDR3 spells CASSLEGLAGEYYNEQFF. The CDR3 coding sequence is TGTGCCAGCAGCTTAGAGGGACTAGCGGGAGAGTACTACAATGAGCAGTTCTTC.

V and J are TRBV19 and TRBJ1-5, with 12 bases lining up with TRBD1. V lost 0 bases and J lost 1; bases outside the gene matches: 7. The germline V gene has CDR1 LNHDA and CDR2 SQIVND (reference sequence). The CDR3 covers 19 residues. CDR3 residues: CASSIERDRGQSSNQPQHF. The CDR3 DNA reads as TGTGCCAGTAGTATAGAGAGGGACAGGGGGCAGTCAAGCAATCAGCCCCAGCATTTT.

The chain joins TRBV18 to TRBJ1-4; D not certain. V was pared by 6 bases and J by 5 bases, with 16 bases between. The CDR3 is 15 residues long. Looked up from germline, CDR1 is KGHSH and CDR2 is LQKENI. The CDR3 DNA reads as TGTGCCAGCTCCTCGCTTGGGAGCAGAAATGAAAAACTGTTTTTT. Translating gives CASSSLGSRNEKLFF.

In DNA, the CDR3 is TGTGCCACCAGCGAACCGGGACTCCCAAAGGGGACTGAAGCTTTCTTT. Its translation is CATSEPGLPKGTEAFF. J is TRBJ1-1 and V is TRBV15, with a weak D call TRBD1 (5 bases). Germline-derived CDR1 and CDR2 are LNHNV and YYDKDF (reference sequence). V lost 5 bases to trimming and J lost 5 bases, with 21 bases between them. CDR3 length: 16 residues.

This clone was found a few times. This chain joins TRBV7-9 and TRBJ2-2; TRBD2 agrees at 12 bases. Per germline, CDR1 SEHNR and CDR2 FQNEAQ (reference sequence). Trimming cost V 3 bases and J 6 bases; bases outside gene matches: 2. The CDR3 contains 15 residues. In DNA form, the CDR3 reads TGTGCCAGCAGCTTGGGACTAGCGGGCCCCGGGGAGCTGTTTTTT. Its translation: CASSLGLAGPGELFF.

The chain is built from TRBV27 and TRBJ2-1; 8 nucleotides match TRBD2. The V and J ends lost 3 bases and 5 bases, in that order; junction bases with no gene match: 6. The CDR3 length is 15 residues. Germline lookup yields CDR1 MNHEY and CDR2 SMNVEV (reference sequence). CDR3 in amino acids: CASSFLGLADNEQFF. The CDR3 DNA reads as TGTGCCAGCAGTTTTCTCGGACTAGCCGACAATGAGCAGTTCTTC.

This chain joins TRBV7-3 and TRBJ1-6; D perhaps matches TRBD1 (5 bases). Trimming pared 5 bases from V and 8 bases from J, leaving 13 bases between. This CDR3 is built from 14 residues. In germline, CDR1 is SGHTA, CDR2 FQGTGA. DNA for the CDR3: TGTGCCAGCAGCCTACCAGGGCCCGATTCACCCCTCCACTTT. This gives the protein CASSLPGPDSPLHF. Complete variable domain (other parts from reference TRBV7-3 and TRBJ1-6): GAGVSQTPSNKVTEKGKYVELRCDPISGHTALYWYRQSLGQGPEFLIYFQGTGAADDSGLPNDRFFAVRPEGSVSTLKIQRTERGDSAVYLCASSLPGPDSPLHFGNGTRLTVT.

The gene calls are TRBV4-1 and TRBJ1-3; 7 bases map to TRBD1. CDR3 length: 17 amino acids. The junction had 9 bases not matched to a gene; V was cut back by 1 base and J by 3 bases. Germline CDR1 MGHRA, CDR2 YSYEKL. For the CDR3, the DNA is TGCGCCAGCAGCCAAGGGCATAGTCAGGGGGTTGGAAACACCATATATTTT. Its protein is CASSQGHSQGVGNTIYF.